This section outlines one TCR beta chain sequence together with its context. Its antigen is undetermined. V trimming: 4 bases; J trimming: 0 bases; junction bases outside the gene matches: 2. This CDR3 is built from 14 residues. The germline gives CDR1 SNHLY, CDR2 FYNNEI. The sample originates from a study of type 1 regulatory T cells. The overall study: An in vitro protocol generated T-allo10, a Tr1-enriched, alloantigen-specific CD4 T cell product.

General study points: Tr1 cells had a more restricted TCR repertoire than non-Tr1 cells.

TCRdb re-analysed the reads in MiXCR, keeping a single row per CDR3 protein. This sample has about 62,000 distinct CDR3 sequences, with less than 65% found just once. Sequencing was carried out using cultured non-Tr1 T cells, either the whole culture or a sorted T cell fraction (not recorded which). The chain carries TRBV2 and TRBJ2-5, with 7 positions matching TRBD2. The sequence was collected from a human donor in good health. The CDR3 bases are TGTGCCAGCAGTGGCGGGACTAACCAAGAGACCCAGTACTTC. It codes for CASSGGTNQETQYF.